Below are 18 T cell receptor beta chains sequenced from a single sample in a study of cytomegalovirus exposure and HLA in healthy donors. Both 60 Vbeta primers and 13 Jbeta primers went into the PCR. Sequencing was performed with immunoSEQ multiplex PCR; in TCRdb, only in-frame clones are kept and a portion is missing. Here the sample spans about 130,000 clones, less than 85% being singletons. The sequenced sample was PBMCs. Receptor source: a female donor in good health and CMV-seronegative.

The genes are TRBV18 and TRBJ2-1, with 8 nucleotides matching TRBD1. Unmatched junction bases numbered 5, after V lost 1 base and J lost 9 bases. Germline CDR1 and CDR2: KGHSH and LQKENI. This CDR3 spans 14 amino acids. The DNA for the CDR3 is TGTGCCAGCTCACCACAGAGACAGGGGAGTGAGCAGTTCTTC. This gives the protein CASSPQRQGSEQFF.

This chain joins TRBV13 and TRBJ2-3; TRBD2 matches 7 bases. Per germline, CDR1 PRHDT and CDR2 FYEKMQ (reference sequence). V was clipped by 8 bases and J by 2 bases; unmatched bases: 7. The CDR3 runs to 14 residues. The CDR3 DNA is TGTGCCAGCCGGAGGGGAGGGGACACAGATACGCAGTATTTT. Protein product: CASRRGGDTDTQYF.

Of note for this clone: The junction and the germline gene differ at one end; a read error may be behind it. The chain combines TRBV7-9 with TRBJ2-1, with 9 nucleotides matching TRBD1. This CDR3 region has 13 residues. The germline V gene has CDR1 SEHNR and CDR2 FQNEAQ (reference sequence). Here the CDR3 DNA reads TGTTCCAGCAGCCCGGGACAGGGCGATGAGCAGTTCTTC. Translation gives CSSSPGQGDEQFF.

The chain combines TRBV7-6 with TRBJ1-2, with 8 bases fitting TRBD1. Trimming at V came to 5 bases and at J to 8 bases, leaving 10 bases not matched to a gene. Germline CDR1 SGHVS, CDR2 FNYEAQ. The CDR3 is 14 amino acids. Here the CDR3 DNA reads TGTGCCAGCAGCCCGGACAGGGTCGAATACGGCTACACCTTC. This translates into CASSPDRVEYGYTF.

V gene TRBV5-5 combines with J gene TRBJ2-7; tentative D call: TRBD2 (5 bases). Deletions cut 3 bases from V and 7 bases from J, with 20 bases between. The CDR3 length is 15 residues. CDR1 is SGHKS, CDR2 YYEKEE, per germline (reference sequence). CDR3 coding DNA: TGTGCCAGCAGCTGGGAACCGGGATATCTACGAGAGCAGTACTTC. This encodes CASSWEPGYLREQYF.

This clone was detected a few times. The chain combines TRBV5-8 with TRBJ2-1; D is possibly TRBD2 (6 bases). Trimming took 2 bases from V and 9 from J, leaving 9 bases between them. CDR1 SGHTS and CDR2 YDEGEE come from the germline V gene. This CDR3 is 12 amino acids long. The CDR3, as DNA: TGTGCCAGCAGCTTCTTCGGGGGTGAGCAGTTCTTC. Translating it yields CASSFFGGEQFF.

This chain links TRBV6-5 with TRBJ1-1; D gene ambiguous. Germline CDR1 is MNHEY and CDR2 is SVGAGI. V dropped 4 bases and J dropped 1 base, with 10 bases sitting between them. The CDR3 has 14 residues. Here the CDR3 reads CASSLNSPNTEAFF. The CDR3, as DNA: TGTGCCAGCAGTTTGAACTCCCCGAACACTGAAGCTTTCTTT.

This clone has a handful of counts. The chain links TRBV27 to TRBJ1-1; 9 bases map to TRBD1. From germline, CDR1 is MNHEY and CDR2 SMNVEV (reference sequence). This CDR3 region has 14 residues. J was trimmed by 4 bases and V by 2 bases; bases with no gene match: 2. As DNA, the CDR3 is TGTGCCAGCAGTTTAGTGACAGGGGGCACTGAAGCTTTCTTT. This gives the protein CASSLVTGGTEAFF.

This clone was seen just once. V gene TRBV11-2 combines with J gene TRBJ1-1; a weak D match, TRBD1 (6 bases). Germline-derived CDR1 and CDR2 are SGHAT and FQNNGV. This CDR3 region has 14 residues. Trimming cost V 6 bases and J 6 bases, with 17 bases left between them. DNA of the CDR3: TGTGCCAGCAGACAACAGGGCTTGGGGCCTGAAGCTTTCTTT. It codes for CASRQQGLGPEAFF. The variable domain in full, completed from reference TRBV11-2 and TRBJ1-1, reads EAGVAQSPRYKIIEKRQSVAFWCNPISGHATLYWYQQILGQGPKLLIQFQNNGVVDDSQLPKDRFSAERLKGVDSTLKIQPAKLEDSAVYLCASRQQGLGPEAFFGQGTRLTVV.

This chain connects TRBV9 to TRBJ2-2; 7 positions agree with TRBD2. This CDR3 comprises 16 residues. The trim removed 1 base at V and 0 bases at J, leaving 3 bases unmatched. Germline V gives CDR1 SGDLS, CDR2 YYNGEE. The CDR3 spells CASSVSLAANTGELFF. CDR3 bases: TGTGCCAGCAGCGTAAGCCTAGCGGCGAACACCGGGGAGCTGTTTTTT.

V gene TRBV12-2 combines with J gene TRBJ2-7; no check of the table's D call, TRBD1, against the DNA was made. TRBV12-2 is a documented pseudogene. The CDR3 spans 17 residues. The CDR3 loop is CASRSSQGGKLSYEQYF. DNA for the CDR3: TGTGCAAGTCGCTCCTCACAGGGGGGGAAACTCTCCTACGAGCAGTACTTC.

V gene TRBV5-4 combines with J gene TRBJ1-1; D call uncertain. V was shortened by 9 bases and J by 7 bases, with 19 bases between the two germline ends. The CDR3 is made up of 13 amino acids. Looked up from germline, CDR1 is SGHNT and CDR2 is YYREEE (reference sequence). DNA of the CDR3: TGTGCCACCACCCTCCGGGGATTCGGTGAAGCTTTCTTT. The encoded protein is CATTLRGFGEAFF.

This chain links TRBV25-1 with TRBJ1-2, with D maybe TRBD1 (6 bases). V gave up 6 bases and J gave up 6 bases, with 14 bases separating them. The germline CDR1 and CDR2 sequences are MGHDK and SYGVNS. The CDR3 is 13 residues long. CDR3 sequence: CASRRQDHDGYTF. The CDR3 coding sequence is TGTGCCAGCAGGCGACAGGACCATGATGGCTACACCTTC.

This chain links TRBV7-8 with TRBJ2-7; 8 positions agree with TRBD1. Germline V gene data show CDR1 as SGHVS and CDR2 as FQNEAQ. The junction had 8 bases not matched to a gene; V was cut back by 4 bases and J by 3 bases. The CDR3 extends over 15 amino acids. The CDR3 here is CASSSLRGQVYEQYF. In DNA form, the CDR3 reads TGTGCCAGCAGCTCCCTCAGGGGGCAGGTCTACGAGCAGTACTTC.

The chain links TRBV9 to TRBJ2-3; D unclear. The germline V and J ends were trimmed by 1 base and 2 bases, with 8 bases remaining between them. The CDR3 totals 14 residues. Germline V gene data show CDR1 as SGDLS and CDR2 as YYNGEE. The CDR3 DNA reads as TGTGCCAGCAGCGTATCTTCCTCCACAGATACGCAGTATTTT. Translation gives CASSVSSSTDTQYF.

The J gene is TRBJ2-7, the V gene TRBV7-9, with D unresolved. V lost 6 bases and J lost 3, with 15 bases in between. Germline CDR1 and CDR2: SEHNR and FQNEAQ (reference sequence). The CDR3 sequence is 14 residues long. CDR3 amino acids: CASRPTEVGYEQYF. CDR3 DNA sequence: TGTGCCAGCAGACCCACAGAAGTGGGCTACGAGCAGTACTTC.

This chain joins TRBV19 and TRBJ1-5, with D possibly TRBD1 on 5 matching bases. Per the germline V gene, CDR1 is LNHDA and CDR2 is SQIVND (reference sequence). CDR3 length: 14 amino acids. V lost 5 bases and J 7 bases, leaving 15 bases between the germline ends. CDR3 protein: CASSYGGIGQPQHF. CDR3 sequence (DNA): TGTGCCAGTAGTTACGGGGGGATTGGACAGCCCCAGCATTTT.

The chain joins TRBV4-1 to TRBJ2-5, with D perhaps matching TRBD2 (6 bases). CDR1 and CDR2 from the germline V gene are MGHRA and YSYEKL. Trimming removed 4 bases from V and 7 bases from J, with 13 bases in between. The CDR3 length is 13 residues. CDR3: CASSRTGGGTQYF. The CDR3 bases are TGCGCCAGCAGCCGGACCGGGGGTGGGACCCAGTACTTC.